This TCR beta chain comes out of a study of blood T cell repertoires in COVID-19. Background on the study: Sources were T cells, B-cell-depleted T cells, or PBMCs; the material itself was cDNA or gDNA.

CDR1 and CDR2 from the germline V gene are MDHEN and SYDVKM. The CDR3 has 12 residues. Trimming pared 4 bases from V and 3 bases from J, leaving 3 bases between. The Seattle patients joined while their infection was active and were tracked longitudinally afterward. Authors' processing steps: Estimation of nucleated cell counts relied on the amplification of reference gene primers. Method: immunoSEQ multiplex PCR; TCRdb's copy keeps in-frame clones and lacks some. The DNA was the basis for D and trimming; V, J and clone size are from that table. The sample lists fewer than 450,000 clones, more than 70% seen once, with 6% to 8.5% in the top ten.

This sequence originates from a woman aged 70-85 years with COVID-19, enrolled during active disease. Sequencing used peripheral blood. The rearrangement links TRBV28 to TRBJ1-4; D is uncertain. The CDR3 bases are TGTGCCAGCAGTTCAGCTAATGAAAAACTGTTTTTT. Translation: CASSSANEKLFF.